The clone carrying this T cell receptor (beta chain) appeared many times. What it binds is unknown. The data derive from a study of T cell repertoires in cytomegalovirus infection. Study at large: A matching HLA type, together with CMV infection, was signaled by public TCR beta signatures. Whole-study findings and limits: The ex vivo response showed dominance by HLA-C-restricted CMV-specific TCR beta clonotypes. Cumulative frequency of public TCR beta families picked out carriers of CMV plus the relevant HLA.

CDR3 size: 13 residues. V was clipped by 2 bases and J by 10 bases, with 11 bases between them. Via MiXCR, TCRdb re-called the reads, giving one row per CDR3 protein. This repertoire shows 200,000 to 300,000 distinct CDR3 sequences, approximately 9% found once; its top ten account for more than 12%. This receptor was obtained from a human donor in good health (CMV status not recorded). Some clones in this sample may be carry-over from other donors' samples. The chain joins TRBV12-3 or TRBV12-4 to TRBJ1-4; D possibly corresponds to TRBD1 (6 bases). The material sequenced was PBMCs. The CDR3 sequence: CASSLKGVGKLFF. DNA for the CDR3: TGTGCCAGCAGTTTAAAGGGGGTCGGAAAACTGTTTTTT.